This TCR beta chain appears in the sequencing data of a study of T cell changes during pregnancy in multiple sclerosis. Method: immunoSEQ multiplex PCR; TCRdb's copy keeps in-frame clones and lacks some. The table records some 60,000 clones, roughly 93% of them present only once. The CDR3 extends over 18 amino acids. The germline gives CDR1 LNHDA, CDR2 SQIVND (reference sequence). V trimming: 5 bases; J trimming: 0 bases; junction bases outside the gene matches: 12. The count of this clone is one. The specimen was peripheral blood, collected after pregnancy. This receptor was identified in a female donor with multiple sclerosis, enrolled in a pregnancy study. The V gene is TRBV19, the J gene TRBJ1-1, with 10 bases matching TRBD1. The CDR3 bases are TGTGCCAGTAGTCCAAACCGGGACAGGGGCCGCATGAACACTGAAGCTTTCTTT. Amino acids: CASSPNRDRGRMNTEAFF.